These T cell receptor beta chains were read from a single sample in a study of cytomegalovirus exposure and HLA in healthy donors. The repertoire was sequenced with immunoSEQ multiplex PCR; TCRdb's copy has only in-frame clones and lacks some. The data contain tens of thousands of clones, roughly 73% of them singletons. Sequenced material: PBMCs. The receptors were gathered from a man aged 35 to 55 in good health and CMV-seronegative. Both conserved end residues are part of each CDR3.

>TRBV11-3|18
CASSPGAGAHGRTGELFF
>TRBV5-6|18
CASSLLVEGLAGVYTQYF
>TRBV6-1|16
CASSARQVQGTGELFF
>TRBV4-1|15
CASSQEPRDSYEQYF
>TRBV6-5|14
CASSYEDRAYEQYF
>TRBV5-1|14
CASSLAQTNEKLFF
>TRBV29-1|13
CSVEANSGNTIYF
>TRBV4-2|15
CASSQDRGRDYGYTF
>TRBV5-4|15
CASSLGTGRTDTQYF
>TRBV5-1|15
CASSMGQSTNEKLFF
>TRBV19|13
CASSISVHQPQHF